The T cell receptor (beta chain) under discussion was sequenced for a study of cytomegalovirus exposure and HLA in healthy donors. Findings and limits, study-wide: Overall, approximately 180 TCR beta chains were annotated as cytomegalovirus-associated. In a later analysis, at a false discovery rate of 0.05, roughly 18,000 TCR beta sequences were associated with HLA alleles.

Germline lookup yields CDR1 SGHDT and CDR2 YYEEEE. The CDR3 runs 12 residues. Trimming removed 5 bases at V and 4 bases at J, with 10 bases between. On this clone itself: What it recognizes is unknown.

The PCR had 60 Vbeta and 13 Jbeta primers. Assay: immunoSEQ multiplex PCR; the TCRdb copy retains only in-frame clones and omits some. The profile shows approximately 100,000 clones, around two thirds of them singletons. This chain uses TRBV5-6 with TRBJ2-7, with unresolved D. The clonotype was recovered from a man younger than 45 in good health and CMV-seropositive. The sample comprised PBMCs. The CDR3 DNA follows: TGTGCCAGCAGTGGTACTTCATACGAGCAGTACTTC. It specifies CASSGTSYEQYF.